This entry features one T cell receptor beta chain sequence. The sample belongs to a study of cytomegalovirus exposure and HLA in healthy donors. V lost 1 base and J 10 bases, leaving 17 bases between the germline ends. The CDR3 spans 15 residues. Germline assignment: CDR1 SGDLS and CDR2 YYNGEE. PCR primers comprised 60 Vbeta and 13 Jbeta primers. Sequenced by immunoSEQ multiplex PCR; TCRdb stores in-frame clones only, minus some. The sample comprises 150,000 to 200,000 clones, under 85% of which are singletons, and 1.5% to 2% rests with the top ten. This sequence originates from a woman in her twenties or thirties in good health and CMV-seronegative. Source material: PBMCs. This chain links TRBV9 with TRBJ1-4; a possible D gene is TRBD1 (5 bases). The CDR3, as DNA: TGTGCCAGCAGCGTACGGGGGATAGATGACGGAAAACTGTTTTTT. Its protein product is CASSVRGIDDGKLFF. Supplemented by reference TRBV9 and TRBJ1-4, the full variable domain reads DSGVTQTPKHLITATGQRVTLRCSPRSGDLSVYWYQQSLDQGLQFLIQYYNGEERAKGNILERFSAQQFPDLHSELNLSSLELGDSALYFCASSVRGIDDGKLFFGSGTQLSVL.